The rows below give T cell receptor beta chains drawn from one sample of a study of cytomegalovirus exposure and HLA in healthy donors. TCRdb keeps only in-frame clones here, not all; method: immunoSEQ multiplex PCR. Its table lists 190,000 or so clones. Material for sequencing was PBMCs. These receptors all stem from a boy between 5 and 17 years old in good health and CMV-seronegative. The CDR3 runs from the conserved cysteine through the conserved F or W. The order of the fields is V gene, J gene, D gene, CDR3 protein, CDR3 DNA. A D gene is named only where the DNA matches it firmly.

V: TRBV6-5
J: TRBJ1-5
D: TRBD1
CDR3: CASSLGQGIYQPQHF
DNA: TGTGCCAGCAGTTTGGGACAGGGGATTTATCAGCCCCAGCATTTT

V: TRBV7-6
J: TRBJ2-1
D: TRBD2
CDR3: CASSWYGGGPNEQFF
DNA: TGTGCCAGCAGCTGGTACGGGGGGGGGCCCAATGAGCAGTTCTTC

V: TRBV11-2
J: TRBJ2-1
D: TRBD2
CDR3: CASSRNPGTSEYNEQFF
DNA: TGTGCCAGCAGCCGTAACCCCGGGACTAGCGAGTACAATGAGCAGTTCTTC

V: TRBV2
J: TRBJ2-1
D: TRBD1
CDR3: CASDRTGENEQFF
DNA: TGTGCCAGCGATAGGACAGGGGAAAATGAGCAGTTCTTC

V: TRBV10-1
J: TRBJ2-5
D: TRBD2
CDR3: CASSDRDLAGGRETQYF
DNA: TGCGCCAGCAGCGATAGAGATCTAGCGGGGGGCCGAGAGACCCAGTACTTC

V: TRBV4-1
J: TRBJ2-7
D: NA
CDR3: CASSHRGSYEQYF
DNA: TGCGCCAGCAGCCATCGGGGCTCCTACGAGCAGTACTTC

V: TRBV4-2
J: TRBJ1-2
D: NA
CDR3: CASSQVGGGEYGYTF
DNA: TGTGCCAGCAGCCAAGTAGGGGGTGGAGAGTATGGCTACACCTTC

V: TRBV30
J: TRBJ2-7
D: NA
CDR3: CALHDYEQYF
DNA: TGTGCCTTACATGACTACGAGCAGTACTTC

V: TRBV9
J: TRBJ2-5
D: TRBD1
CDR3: CASSVGQGAETQYF
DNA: TGTGCCAGCAGCGTGGGACAGGGGGCTGAGACCCAGTACTTC

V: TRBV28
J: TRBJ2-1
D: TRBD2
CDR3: CASLAGGAYNEQFF
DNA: TGTGCCAGTCTCGCGGGGGGGGCCTACAATGAGCAGTTCTTC

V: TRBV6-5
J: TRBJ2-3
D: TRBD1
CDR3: CASSYRDRGDTQYF
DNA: TGTGCCAGCAGTTATCGGGACAGGGGGGATACGCAGTATTTT

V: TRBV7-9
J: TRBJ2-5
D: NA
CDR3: CASSKPFAAYQETQYF
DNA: TGTGCCAGCAGCAAGCCCTTTGCGGCCTACCAAGAGACCCAGTACTTC

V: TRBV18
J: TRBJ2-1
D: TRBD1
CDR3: CASSPGQGALNEQFF
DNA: TGTGCCAGCTCGCCGGGACAGGGGGCGCTTAATGAGCAGTTCTTC

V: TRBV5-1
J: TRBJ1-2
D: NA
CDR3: CASSLTSGDRYGYTF
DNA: TGCGCCAGCAGCCTGACTTCGGGGGACCGCTATGGCTACACCTTC

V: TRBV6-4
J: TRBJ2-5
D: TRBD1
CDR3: CASSRQGGETQYF
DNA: TGTGCCAGCAGCCGACAGGGTGGAGAGACCCAGTACTTC

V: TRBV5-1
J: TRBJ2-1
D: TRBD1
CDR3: CASSWTGGSYNEQFF
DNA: TGCGCCAGCAGCTGGACAGGAGGCTCCTACAATGAGCAGTTCTTC

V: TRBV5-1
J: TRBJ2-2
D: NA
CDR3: CASSREYTGELFF
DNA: TGCGCCAGCAGCCGCGAATACACCGGGGAGCTGTTTTTT

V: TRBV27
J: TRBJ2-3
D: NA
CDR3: CASSSHSTDTQYF
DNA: TGTGCCAGCAGTTCACACAGTACAGATACGCAGTATTTT

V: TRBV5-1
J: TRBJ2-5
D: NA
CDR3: CASRPPGRAPGETQYF
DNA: TGCGCCAGCAGACCTCCTGGGCGGGCTCCGGGGGAGACCCAGTACTTC

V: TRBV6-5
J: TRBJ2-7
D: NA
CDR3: CASSYSAPSEQYF
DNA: TGTGCCAGCAGTTACTCAGCTCCTTCCGAGCAGTACTTC

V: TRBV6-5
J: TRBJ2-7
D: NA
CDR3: CASSPGGVMYEQYF
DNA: TGTGCCAGCAGCCCAGGCGGGGTTATGTACGAGCAGTACTTC

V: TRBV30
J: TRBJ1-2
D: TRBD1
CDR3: CAWSTGAPGYTF
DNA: TGTGCCTGGAGCACAGGGGCCCCTGGCTACACCTTC

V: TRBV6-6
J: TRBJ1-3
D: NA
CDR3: CASTWESVGNTIYF
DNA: TGTGCCAGTACCTGGGAGTCGGTTGGAAACACCATATATTTT

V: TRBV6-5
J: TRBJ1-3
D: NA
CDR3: CASSTRGTSGNTIYF
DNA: TGTGCCAGCAGTACACGCGGGACTTCTGGAAACACCATATATTTT

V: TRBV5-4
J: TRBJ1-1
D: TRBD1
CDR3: CASSLAGGGFGEAFF
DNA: TGTGCCAGCAGCTTAGCAGGGGGCGGATTTGGTGAAGCTTTCTTT

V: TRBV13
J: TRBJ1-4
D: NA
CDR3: CASSMGGGGDEKLFF
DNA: TGTGCCAGCAGCATGGGAGGAGGGGGGGATGAAAAACTGTTTTTT

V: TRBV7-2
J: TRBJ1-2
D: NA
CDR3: CASSSRGGYGYTF
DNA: TGTGCCAGCAGCAGCAGGGGCGGCTATGGCTACACCTTC

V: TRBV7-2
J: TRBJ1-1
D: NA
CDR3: CASSPLGGRLIAFF
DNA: TGTGCCAGCAGCCCCCTAGGAGGGAGGCTTATAGCTTTCTTT

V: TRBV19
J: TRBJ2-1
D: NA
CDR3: CASSIGGWHEQFF
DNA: TGTGCCAGTAGTATAGGAGGTTGGCATGAGCAGTTCTTC

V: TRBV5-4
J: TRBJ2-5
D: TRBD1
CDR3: CASTNAAGTGRETQYF
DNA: TGTGCCAGCACCAACGCAGCCGGGACAGGGAGGGAGACCCAGTACTTC

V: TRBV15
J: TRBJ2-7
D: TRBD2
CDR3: CATSRPRRGGYEQYF
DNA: TGTGCCACCAGCAGGCCTCGGCGGGGGGGCTACGAGCAGTACTTC

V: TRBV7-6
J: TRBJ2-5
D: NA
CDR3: CASSTGQFQETQYF
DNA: TGTGCCAGCAGCACAGGACAGTTCCAAGAGACCCAGTACTTC

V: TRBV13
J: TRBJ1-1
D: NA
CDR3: CVSSLGLNTEAFF
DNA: TGTGTCAGCAGCCTGGGGCTGAACACTGAAGCTTTCTTT

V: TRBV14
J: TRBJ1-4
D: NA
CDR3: CASSQPGLPNEKLFF
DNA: TGTGCCAGCAGCCAGCCGGGTCTCCCGAATGAAAAACTGTTTTTT

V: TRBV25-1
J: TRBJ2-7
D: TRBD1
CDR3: CASSEIKGGQGNYEQYF
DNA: TGTGCCAGCAGTGAAATAAAGGGCGGACAGGGAAACTACGAGCAGTACTTC

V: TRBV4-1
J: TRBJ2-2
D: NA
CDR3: CASSQGTVGLTGELFF
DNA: TGCGCCAGCAGCCAAGGGACAGTAGGTCTCACCGGGGAGCTGTTTTTT

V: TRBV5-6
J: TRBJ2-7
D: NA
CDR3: CASSPRDAPYEQYF
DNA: TGTGCCAGCAGCCCTCGAGATGCCCCCTACGAGCAGTACTTC

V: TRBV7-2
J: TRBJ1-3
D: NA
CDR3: CASSLEDRAGNTIYF
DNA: TGTGCCAGCAGCTTAGAGGACAGAGCTGGAAACACCATATATTTT

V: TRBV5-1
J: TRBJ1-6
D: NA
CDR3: CASSLAGPKYNSPLHF
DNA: TGCGCCAGCAGCTTGGCAGGGCCGAAGTATAATTCACCCCTCCACTTT

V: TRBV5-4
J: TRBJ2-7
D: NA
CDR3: CASSLWQQYEQYF
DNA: TGTGCCAGCAGCTTGTGGCAACAGTACGAGCAGTACTTC

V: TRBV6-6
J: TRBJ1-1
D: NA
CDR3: CASTGGPNTEAFF
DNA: TGTGCCAGCACCGGTGGGCCGAACACTGAAGCTTTCTTT

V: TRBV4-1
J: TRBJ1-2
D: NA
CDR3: CASSQDREQDYGYTF
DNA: TGCGCCAGCAGCCAAGATAGGGAGCAGGACTATGGCTACACCTTC

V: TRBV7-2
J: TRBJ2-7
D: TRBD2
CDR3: CASSFSGGYEQYF
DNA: TGTGCCAGCAGCTTTAGCGGGGGTTACGAGCAGTACTTC

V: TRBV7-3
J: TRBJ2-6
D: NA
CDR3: CASSKTGSGANVLTF
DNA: TGTGCCAGCAGCAAGACAGGTTCCGGGGCCAACGTCCTGACTTTC

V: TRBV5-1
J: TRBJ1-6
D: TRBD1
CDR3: CASSVDDRGDSPLHF
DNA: TGCGCCAGCAGCGTAGACGACAGGGGGGATTCACCCCTCCACTTT

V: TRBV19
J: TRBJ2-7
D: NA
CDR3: CASSIGTSYEQYF
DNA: TGTGCCAGTAGTATAGGGACTTCCTACGAGCAGTACTTC

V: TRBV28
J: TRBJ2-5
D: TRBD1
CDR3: CATLRDSRPETQYF
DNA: TGTGCCACCCTCCGGGACAGCCGACCCGAGACCCAGTACTTC

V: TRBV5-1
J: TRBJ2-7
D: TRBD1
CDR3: CASSGTGVYEQYF
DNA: TGCGCCAGCAGCGGGACAGGGGTGTACGAGCAGTACTTC

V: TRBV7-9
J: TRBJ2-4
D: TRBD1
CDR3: CASSWTGTKNIQYF
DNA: TGTGCCAGCAGCTGGACAGGGACCAAAAACATTCAGTACTTC

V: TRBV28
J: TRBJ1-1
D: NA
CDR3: CASSRTWNTEAFF
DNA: TGTGCCAGCTCTCGGACATGGAACACTGAAGCTTTCTTT

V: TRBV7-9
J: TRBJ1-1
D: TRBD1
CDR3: CASSLGWSGQGHTEAFF
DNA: TGTGCCAGCAGCTTAGGTTGGTCGGGACAGGGGCACACTGAAGCTTTCTTT

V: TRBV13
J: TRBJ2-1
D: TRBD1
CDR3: CASSTGTGGRDEQFF
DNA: TGTGCCAGCAGCACCGGGACAGGGGGCAGGGATGAGCAGTTCTTC

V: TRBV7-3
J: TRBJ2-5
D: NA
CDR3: CASSSTGSLQETQYF
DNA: TGTGCCAGCAGCTCCACCGGTTCGCTTCAAGAGACCCAGTACTTC

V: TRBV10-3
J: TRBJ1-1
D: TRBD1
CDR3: CAISESTGHSMNTEAFF
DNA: TGTGCCATCAGTGAGTCGACAGGGCATTCCATGAACACTGAAGCTTTCTTT